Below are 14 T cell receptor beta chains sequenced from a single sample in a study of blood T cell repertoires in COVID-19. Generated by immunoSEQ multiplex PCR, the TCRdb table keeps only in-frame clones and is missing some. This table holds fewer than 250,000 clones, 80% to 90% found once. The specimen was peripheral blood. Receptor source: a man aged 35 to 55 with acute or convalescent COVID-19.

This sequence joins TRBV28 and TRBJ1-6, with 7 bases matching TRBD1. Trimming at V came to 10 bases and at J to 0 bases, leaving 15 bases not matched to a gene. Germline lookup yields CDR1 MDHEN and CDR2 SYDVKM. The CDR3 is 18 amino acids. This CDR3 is CATGKGGQGRSYNSPLHF. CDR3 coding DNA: TGTGCCACCGGAAAAGGGGGCCAGGGACGCTCCTATAATTCACCCCTCCACTTT. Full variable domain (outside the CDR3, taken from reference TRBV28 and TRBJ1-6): DVKVTQSSRYLVKRTGEKVFLECVQDMDHENMFWYRQDPGLGLRLIYFSYDVKMKEKGDIPEGYSVSREKKERFSLILESASTNQTSMYLCATGKGGQGRSYNSPLHFGNGTRLTVT.

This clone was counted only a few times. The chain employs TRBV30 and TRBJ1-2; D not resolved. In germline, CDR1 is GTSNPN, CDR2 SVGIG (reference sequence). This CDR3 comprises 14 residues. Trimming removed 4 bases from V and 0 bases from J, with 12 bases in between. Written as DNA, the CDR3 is TGTGCCTGGATCCTACCCAACGCTAACTATGGCTACACCTTC. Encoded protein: CAWILPNANYGYTF. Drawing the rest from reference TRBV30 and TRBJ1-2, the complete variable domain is SQTIHQWPATLVQPVGSPLSLECTVEGTSNPNLYWYRQAAGRGLQLLFYSVGIGQISSEVPQNLSASRPQDRQFILSSKKLLLSDSGFYLCAWILPNANYGYTFGSGTRLTVV.

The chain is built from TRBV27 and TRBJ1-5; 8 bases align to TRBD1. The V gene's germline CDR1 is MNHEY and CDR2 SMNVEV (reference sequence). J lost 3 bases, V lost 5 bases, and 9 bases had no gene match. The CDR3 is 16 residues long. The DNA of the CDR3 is TGTGCCAGCAGTCCCTTGGGACAGGCTCTCAATCAGCCCCAGCATTTT. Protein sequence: CASSPLGQALNQPQHF.

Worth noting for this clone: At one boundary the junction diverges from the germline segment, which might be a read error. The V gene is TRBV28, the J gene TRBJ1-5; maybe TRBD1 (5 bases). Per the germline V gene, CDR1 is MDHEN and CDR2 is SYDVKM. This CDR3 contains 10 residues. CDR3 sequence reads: CASPLTRGSF. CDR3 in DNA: TGTGCCAGCCCTCTCACAAGGGGCTCTTTT. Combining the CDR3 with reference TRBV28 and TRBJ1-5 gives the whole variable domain DVKVTQSSRYLVKRTGEKVFLECVQDMDHENMFWYRQDPGLGLRLIYFSYDVKMKEKGDIPEGYSVSREKKERFSLILESASTNQTSMYLCASPLTRGSFGDGTRLSIL.

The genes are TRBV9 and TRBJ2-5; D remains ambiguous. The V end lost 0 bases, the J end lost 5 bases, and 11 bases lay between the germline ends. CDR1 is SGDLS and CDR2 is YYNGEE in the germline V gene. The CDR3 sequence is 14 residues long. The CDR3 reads CASSVEAAAETQYF. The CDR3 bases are TGTGCCAGCAGCGTAGAGGCGGCTGCGGAGACCCAGTACTTC.

The CDR3 coding sequence is TGTGCCAGTAGTATAACTCGACAGTCAAACACTGAAGCTTTCTTT. This codes for CASSITRQSNTEAFF. The rearrangement joins TRBV19 to TRBJ1-1; weak D call: TRBD1 (5 bases). The germline gives CDR1 LNHDA, CDR2 SQIVND (reference sequence). This CDR3 has 15 residues. The ends were cut back, 2 bases at V and 2 bases at J, with 12 bases in the middle.

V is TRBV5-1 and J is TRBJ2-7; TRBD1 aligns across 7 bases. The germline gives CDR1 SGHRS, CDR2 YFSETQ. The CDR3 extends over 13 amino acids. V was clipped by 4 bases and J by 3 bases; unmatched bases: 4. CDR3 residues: CASSHDRDYEQYF. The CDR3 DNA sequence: TGCGCCAGCAGCCACGACAGGGACTACGAGCAGTACTTC.

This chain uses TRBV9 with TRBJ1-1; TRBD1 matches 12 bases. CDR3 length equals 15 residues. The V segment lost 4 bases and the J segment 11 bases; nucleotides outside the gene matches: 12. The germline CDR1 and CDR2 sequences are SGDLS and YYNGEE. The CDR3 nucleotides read TGTGCCAGCAGCCCTATTACCGGGACAGGGGGCGCGGCTTTCTTT. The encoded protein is CASSPITGTGGAAFF.

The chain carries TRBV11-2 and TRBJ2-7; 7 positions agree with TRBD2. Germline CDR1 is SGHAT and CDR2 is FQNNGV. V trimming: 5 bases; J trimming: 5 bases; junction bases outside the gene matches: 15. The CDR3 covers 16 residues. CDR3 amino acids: CASSTMGGAKRNEQYF. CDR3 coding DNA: TGTGCCAGCAGCACAATGGGAGGGGCGAAGAGGAACGAGCAGTACTTC.

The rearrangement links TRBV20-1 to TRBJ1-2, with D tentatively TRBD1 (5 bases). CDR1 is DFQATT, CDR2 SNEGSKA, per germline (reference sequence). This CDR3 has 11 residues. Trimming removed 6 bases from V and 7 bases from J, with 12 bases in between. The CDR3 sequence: CSAGGGIGYTF. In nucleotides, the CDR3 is TGCAGTGCCGGGGGAGGAATTGGCTACACCTTC.

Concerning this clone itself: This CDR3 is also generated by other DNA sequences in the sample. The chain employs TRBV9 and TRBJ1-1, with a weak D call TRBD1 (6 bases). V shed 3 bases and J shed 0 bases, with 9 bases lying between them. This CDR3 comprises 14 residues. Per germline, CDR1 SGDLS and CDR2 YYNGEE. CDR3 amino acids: CASSATGLNTEAFF. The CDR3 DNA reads TGTGCCAGCAGCGCGACAGGTTTGAACACTGAAGCTTTCTTT.

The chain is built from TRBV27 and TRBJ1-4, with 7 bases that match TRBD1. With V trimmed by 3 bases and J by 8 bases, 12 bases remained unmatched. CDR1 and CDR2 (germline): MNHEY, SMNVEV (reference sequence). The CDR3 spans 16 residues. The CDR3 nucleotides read TGTGCCAGCAGTTTGTGGGGTGACAGGGACGGCGAAAAACTGTTTTTT. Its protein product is CASSLWGDRDGEKLFF.

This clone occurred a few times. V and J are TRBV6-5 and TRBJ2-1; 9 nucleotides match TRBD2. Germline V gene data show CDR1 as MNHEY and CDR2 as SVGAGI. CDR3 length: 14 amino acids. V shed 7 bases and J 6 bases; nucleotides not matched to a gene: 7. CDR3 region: CASNPGTSLNEQFF. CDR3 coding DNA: TGTGCCAGCAACCCCGGGACTAGCCTCAATGAGCAGTTCTTC.

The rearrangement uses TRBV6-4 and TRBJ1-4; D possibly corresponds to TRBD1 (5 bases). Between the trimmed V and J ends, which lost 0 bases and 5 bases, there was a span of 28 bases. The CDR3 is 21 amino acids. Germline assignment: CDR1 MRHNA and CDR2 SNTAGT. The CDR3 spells CASSDSKGLLCFPAPNEKLFF. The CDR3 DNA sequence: TGTGCCAGCAGTGACTCGAAGGGGCTTTTATGTTTCCCGGCTCCGAATGAAAAACTGTTTTTT.